The 2 T cell receptor beta chains presented below share a single source sample, sequenced in a study of regulatory T cells in long-lasting Graves disease. The TCR beta library used iRepertoire HTBI primers with Arm-PCR amplification of CDR3. MiXCR, run by TCRdb on the multiplex PCR reads, gives a single entry per CDR3 protein. The sample includes a few hundred thousand distinct CDR3 sequences, roughly 23% of them seen just once. Time point meaning: persistent/refractory GD, antithyroid drugs over 5 years with positive TRAb. From PBMCs, RNA was extracted and then used to make the TCR library. This material consisted of peripheral blood mononuclear cells (PBMCs), taken when the disease was refractory, from a patient treated with antithyroid drugs. These TCRs come from a female donor with Graves disease.

The gene calls are TRBV7-9 and TRBJ2-7; 10 nucleotides align to TRBD1. Germline V gives CDR1 SEHNR, CDR2 FQNEAQ (reference sequence). CDR3 length: 16 amino acids. V shed 6 bases and J 2 bases; nucleotides not matched to a gene: 10. Written as DNA, the CDR3 is TGTGCCAGCAGTCCGACAGGGGGCTCGAACCCCTACGAGCAGTACTTC. Protein sequence: CASSPTGGSNPYEQYF.

In its sample, this clonotype was seen a few times. The chain is built from TRBV7-2 and TRBJ1-1; 12 bases align to TRBD1. V shed 3 bases and J 11 bases; nucleotides not matched to a gene: 7. The CDR3 has 14 residues. The germline CDR1 and CDR2 sequences are SGHTA and FQGNSA. DNA for the CDR3: TGTGCCAGCAGCTTCCTGGGACAGGGGGCTCCGGCTTTCTTT. Translation: CASSFLGQGAPAFF.